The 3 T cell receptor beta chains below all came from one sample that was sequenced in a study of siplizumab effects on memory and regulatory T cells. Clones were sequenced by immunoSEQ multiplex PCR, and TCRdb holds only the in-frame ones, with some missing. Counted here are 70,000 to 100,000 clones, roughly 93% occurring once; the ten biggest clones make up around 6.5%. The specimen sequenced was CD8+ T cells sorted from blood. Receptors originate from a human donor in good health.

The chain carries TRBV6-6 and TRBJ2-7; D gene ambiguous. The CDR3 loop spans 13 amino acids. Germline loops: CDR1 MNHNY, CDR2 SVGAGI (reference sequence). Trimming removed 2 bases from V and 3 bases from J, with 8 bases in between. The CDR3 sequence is CASSYPDGYEQYF. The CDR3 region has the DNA TGTGCCAGCAGTTACCCGGACGGCTACGAGCAGTACTTC.

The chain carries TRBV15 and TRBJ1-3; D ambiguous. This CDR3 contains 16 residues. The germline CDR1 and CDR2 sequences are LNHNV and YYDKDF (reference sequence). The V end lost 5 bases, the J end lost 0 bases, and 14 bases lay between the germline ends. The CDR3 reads CATSLPGYASGNTIYF. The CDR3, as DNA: TGTGCCACCAGCTTACCGGGGTACGCCTCTGGAAACACCATATATTTT.

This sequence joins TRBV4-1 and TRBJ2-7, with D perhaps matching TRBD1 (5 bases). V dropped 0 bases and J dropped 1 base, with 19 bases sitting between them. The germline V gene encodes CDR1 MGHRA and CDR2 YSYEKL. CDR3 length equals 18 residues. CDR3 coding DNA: TGCGCCAGCAGCCAAGATTCATTGGGGCTGGCGGTTTCCTACGAGCAGTACTTC. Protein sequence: CASSQDSLGLAVSYEQYF.